The 2 T cell receptor beta chains below come from one sample, sequenced in a study of vaccination effects on CD4 cells after COVID-19. Following an approximately 10-day culture, CD4+ T cells were purified. Participants were vaccinated with two doses of either the BNT162b2 or mRNA-1273 vaccine. Their antigens are not known. The protocol was immunoSEQ multiplex PCR, while the TCRdb copy is restricted to in-frame clones and leaves out a portion. The sample shows around 69,000 clones, over 75% of them seen only once. This specimen was CD4+ T cells from PBMCs cultured without peptide, taken after COVID-19 vaccination. These receptors were obtained from a human donor who received a COVID-19 vaccine.

The chain recombines TRBV2 with TRBJ2-3; the match to TRBD2 covers 8 bases. CDR1 is SNHLY and CDR2 is FYNNEI in the germline V gene. This CDR3 comprises 18 residues. V gave up 5 bases and J gave up 2 bases; unmatched junction bases: 15. In DNA form, the CDR3 reads TGTGCCAGCAGTCCTCTCTGGGTAGCGGGGACCATCACAGATACGCAGTATTTT. It specifies CASSPLWVAGTITDTQYF.

The J gene is TRBJ1-1, the V gene TRBV19, with D possibly matching TRBD1 (5 bases). There are 15 residues in the CDR3. Trimming took off 9 bases at V and 2 bases at J, with 19 bases between the two ends. The germline CDR1 and CDR2 sequences are LNHDA and SQIVND (reference sequence). CDR3 loop: CASVRRGVFNTEAFF. The CDR3 DNA is TGTGCCAGCGTGAGGAGAGGGGTTTTTAACACTGAAGCTTTCTTT.